A single TCR beta chain is shown here with its context. Per the study methods: Amplification with reference gene primers provided the estimates of nucleated cell counts. The protocol was immunoSEQ multiplex PCR, while the TCRdb copy is restricted to in-frame clones and leaves out a portion. V and J calls and clone size are those listed in that table; D and trimming were worked out from the DNA. Altogether 300,000 to 450,000 clones are present, around 86% being singletons, with the ten largest covering less than 3.5%. This CDR3 is built from 13 residues. V was shortened by 4 bases and J by 0 bases, with 7 bases between the two germline ends. Germline CDR1 reads SQVTM; CDR2 reads ANQGSEA. This record belongs to a study of blood T cell repertoires in COVID-19. Study overall: Material from acute and convalescent COVID-19 was sourced from the United States, Italy and Spain. The analysed material was cDNA or gDNA that came from T cells, B-cell-depleted T cells, or PBMCs.

Input material: peripheral blood. The receptor was isolated from a human donor in a cohort sampled during active COVID-19. The J gene is TRBJ2-1, the V gene TRBV29-1; no clear D. The CDR3 protein is CSVAESSYNEQFF. In nucleotides, the CDR3 is TGCAGCGTTGCGGAGAGCTCCTACAATGAGCAGTTCTTC.